This T cell receptor beta chain was captured in a study of cytomegalovirus exposure and HLA in healthy donors. This PCR relied on a set of 60 Vbeta primers and 13 Jbeta primers. This table comes from immunoSEQ multiplex PCR, and its TCRdb copy is limited to in-frame clones, with some not included. The data show about 140,000 clones, around two thirds seen once. This clone has just a few counts. The length of the CDR3 is 17 residues. Trimming removed 3 bases from V and 2 bases from J; junction bases left unmatched: 9. Germline V lookup: CDR1 LNHNV, CDR2 YYDKDF (reference sequence). The sequencing input was PBMCs. V usage is TRBV15 and J usage is TRBJ2-3, with TRBD1 matching over 9 bases. The clonotype was recovered from a male donor in good health and CMV-seronegative. The CDR3 bases are TGTGCCACCAGCAGGGGGAGGGGACAGGGTGACACAGATACGCAGTATTTT. This sequence encodes CATSRGRGQGDTDTQYF.